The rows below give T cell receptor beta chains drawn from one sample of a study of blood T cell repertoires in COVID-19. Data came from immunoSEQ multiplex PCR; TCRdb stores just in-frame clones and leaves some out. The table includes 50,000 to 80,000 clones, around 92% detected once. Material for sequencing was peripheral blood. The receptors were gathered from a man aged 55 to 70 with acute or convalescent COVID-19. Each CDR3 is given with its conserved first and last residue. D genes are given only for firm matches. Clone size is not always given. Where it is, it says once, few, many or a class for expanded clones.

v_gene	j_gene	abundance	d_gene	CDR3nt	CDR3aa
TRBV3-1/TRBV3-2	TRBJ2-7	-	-	TGTGCCAGCAGCCAGCGGAGGGGCTACGAGCAGTACTTC	CASSQRRGYEQYF
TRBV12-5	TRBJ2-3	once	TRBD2	TGTGCTAGTGGTTTGAAAGCGGGGGGCTTCACAGATACGCAGTATTTT	CASGLKAGGFTDTQYF
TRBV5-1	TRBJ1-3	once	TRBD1	TGCGCCAGCAGTCCCGGGACAGCTGGAAACACCATATATTTT	CASSPGTAGNTIYF
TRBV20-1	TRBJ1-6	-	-	TGCAGTGCTAGTACAGGGCAGCAATCACCCCTCCACTTT	CSASTGQQSPLHF
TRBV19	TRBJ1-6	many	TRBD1	TGTGCCAGTAGTATCCGGACAGGGGGCAAATATAATTCACCCCTCCACTTT	CASSIRTGGKYNSPLHF
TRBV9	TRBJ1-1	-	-	TGTGCCAGCAGCGTAGCTCAGGGGAACACTGAAGCTTTCTTT	CASSVAQGNTEAFF
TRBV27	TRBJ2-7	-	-	TGTGCCAGCAGCTCAAGAGGAGGGGGCGCGTCCTACGAGCAGTACTTC	CASSSRGGGASYEQYF
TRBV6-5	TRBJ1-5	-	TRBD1	TGTGCCAGCAGTCTTTTGACAGGGGGACAGCCCCAGCATTTT	CASSLLTGGQPQHF
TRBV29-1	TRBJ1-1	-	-	TGCAGCGTTAAAGGGTCAGCTGAAGCTTTCTTT	CSVKGSAEAFF
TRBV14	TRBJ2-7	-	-	TGTGCCAGCAGCCAAGATCTTGACAGCTACGAGCAGTACTTC	CASSQDLDSYEQYF
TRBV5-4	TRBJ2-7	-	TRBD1	TGTGCCAGCAGCAGCCGGGACAGGGCCGCCCAGTACTTC	CASSSRDRAAQYF
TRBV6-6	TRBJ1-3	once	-	TGTGCCAGCAGTCAAGACGGGTACTCTGGAAACACCATATATTTT	CASSQDGYSGNTIYF
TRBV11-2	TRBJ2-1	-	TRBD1	TGTGCCAGCACATCGGACAGGAACAATGAGCAGTTCTTC	CASTSDRNNEQFF
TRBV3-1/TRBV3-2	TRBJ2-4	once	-	TGTGCCAGCAGCCCCGCTCGGTTACGAAACATTCAGTACTTC	CASSPARLRNIQYF
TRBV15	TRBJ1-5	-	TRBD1	TGTGCCACCAGCAGAGATTCACTCGGGGGTCCCGGGACAGGGAGGTATAGCAATCAGCCCCAGCATTTT	CATSRDSLGGPGTGRYSNQPQHF
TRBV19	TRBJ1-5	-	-	TGTGCCAGTAGTACCGGGACAAGGGTAAATCAGCCCCAGCATTTT	CASSTGTRVNQPQHF
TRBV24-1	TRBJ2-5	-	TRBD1	TGTGCCACCAGTGCTCAGGGGGCAGGGGACGAAGAGACCCAGTACTTC	CATSAQGAGDEETQYF
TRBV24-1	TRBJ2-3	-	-	TGTGCCACCAGTGATCGTATCCAGGCTACGCAGTATTTT	CATSDRIQATQYF
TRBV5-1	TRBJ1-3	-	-	TGCGCCAGCAGTCCCCAGGGAACTGGAAACACCATATATTTT	CASSPQGTGNTIYF
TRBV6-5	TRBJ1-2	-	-	TGTGCCAGCAGAATCACAGGGAACTATGGCTACACCTTC	CASRITGNYGYTF
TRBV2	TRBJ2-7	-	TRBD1	TGTGCCAGCAGTTTCGGACAGGGCGGCTCCTACGAGCAGTACTTC	CASSFGQGGSYEQYF
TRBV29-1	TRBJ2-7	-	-	TGCAGCGCGAGGACATCGGGCGAGCAGTACTTC	CSARTSGEQYF
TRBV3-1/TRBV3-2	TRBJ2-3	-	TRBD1	TGTGCCAGCAGCCACAACAGGGGGACAGATACGCAGTATTTT	CASSHNRGTDTQYF
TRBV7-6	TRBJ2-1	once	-	TGTGCCAGCAGTCAGGGATTGGGGGCTGGGTATGAGCAGTTCTTC	CASSQGLGAGYEQFF
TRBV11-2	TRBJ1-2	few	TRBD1	TGTGCCAGCAGCTGGGGACAGCCTTTGGACTATGGCTACACCTTC	CASSWGQPLDYGYTF
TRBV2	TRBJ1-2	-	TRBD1	TGTGCCAGCAGCCCGGGACAGACGGTACGGTATGGCTACACCTTC	CASSPGQTVRYGYTF
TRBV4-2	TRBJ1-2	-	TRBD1	TGTGCCAGCAGCCAAGAGGGTGGTAGTAGGACAGGGGCAGGCTACACCTTC	CASSQEGGSRTGAGYTF
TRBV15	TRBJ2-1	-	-	TGTGCCACCGGGAAGGAGGGGCCCTACAATGAGCAGTTCTTC	CATGKEGPYNEQFF
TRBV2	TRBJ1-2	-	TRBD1	TGTGCCAGTAAACAGGGGACTAACTATGGCTACACCTTC	CASKQGTNYGYTF
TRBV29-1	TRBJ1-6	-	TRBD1	TGCAGCGTGCTAGACAGGGAGAATTCACCCCTCCACTTT	CSVLDRENSPLHF
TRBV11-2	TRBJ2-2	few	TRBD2	TGTGCCAGCAGCCAGCTAGCGGGGGGTGGGACCGGGGAGCTGTTTTTT	CASSQLAGGGTGELFF
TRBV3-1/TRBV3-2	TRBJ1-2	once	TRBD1	TGTGCCAGCAGCCAAGTTGAAATAGGGGGCAGAGGCTACACCTTC	CASSQVEIGGRGYTF
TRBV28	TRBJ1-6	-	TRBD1	TGTGCCAGCAGCCGACAGGGGTCCCCAAATTCACCCCTCCACTTT	CASSRQGSPNSPLHF
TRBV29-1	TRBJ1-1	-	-	TGCAGCGTCGTACAGGCCACGAACACTGAAGCTTTCTTT	CSVVQATNTEAFF
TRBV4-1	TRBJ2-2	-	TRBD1	TGCGCCAGCAGCCAAGGACAGGGGGAGGGCGGGGAGCTGTTTTTT	CASSQGQGEGGELFF
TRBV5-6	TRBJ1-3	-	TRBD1	TGTGCCAGCAGCTTGGTTGACAGGGCAGGGGGAAACACCATATATTTT	CASSLVDRAGGNTIYF
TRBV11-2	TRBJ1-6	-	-	TGTGCCAGCAGCCTCCAGGGTAGGGGTGGTACTCTTTATTCACCCCTCCACTTT	CASSLQGRGGTLYSPLHF
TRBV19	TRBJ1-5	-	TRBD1	TGTGCCACTGACAGGGGGCGAGGGATAAGCAATCAGCCCCAGCATTTT	CATDRGRGISNQPQHF
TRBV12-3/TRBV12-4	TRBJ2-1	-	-	TGTGCCAGCAGTTTAGGAGACAATGAGCAGTTCTTC	CASSLGDNEQFF
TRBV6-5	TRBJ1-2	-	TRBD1	TGTGCCAGCAGCCAGCCGGACAGGGCCCCTGGGAGCTACACCTTC	CASSQPDRAPGSYTF
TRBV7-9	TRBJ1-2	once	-	TGTGCCGTGCAGGGGCTTGGGGGCTACACCTTC	CAVQGLGGYTF
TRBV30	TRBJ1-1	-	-	TGTGCCTGGAGTCCAAAACAGGGAAACACTGAAGCTTTCTTT	CAWSPKQGNTEAFF
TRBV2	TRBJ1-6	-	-	TGTGCCAGCAGTGATCTCGAGGTTAGCTCCTATAATTCACCCCTCCACTTT	CASSDLEVSSYNSPLHF
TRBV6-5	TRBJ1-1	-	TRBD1	TGTGCCAGCATCCGCAGGGGGCCCTCGACTGAAGCTTTCTTT	CASIRRGPSTEAFF
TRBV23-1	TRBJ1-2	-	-	TGCGCCAGCAGTCTTAGCGGAGACTTTCCGTCAGGCTACACCTTC	CASSLSGDFPSGYTF
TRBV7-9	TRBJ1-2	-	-	TGTGCCAGCAGCCCAAAAAGGACAGAAACCTATGGCTACACCTTC	CASSPKRTETYGYTF
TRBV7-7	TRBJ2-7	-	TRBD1	TGTGCTAGCAGCTTCGGTGACAGGGGTTCCTACGAGCAGTACTTC	CASSFGDRGSYEQYF
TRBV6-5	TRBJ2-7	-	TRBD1	TGTGCCAGCAAACGGACAGGGGGTGTAGACGAGCAGTACTTC	CASKRTGGVDEQYF
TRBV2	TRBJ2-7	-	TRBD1	TGTGCCAGCAGTGAATACGGGACAGGGGCCTACGAGCAGTACTTC	CASSEYGTGAYEQYF